The 14 T cell receptor beta chains listed next were all sequenced from one sample in a study of blood T cell repertoires in COVID-19. Sequencing was performed with immunoSEQ multiplex PCR; in TCRdb, only in-frame clones are kept and a portion is missing. The data hold some 81,000 clones, with roughly 96% observed a single time. Sequencing was carried out using peripheral blood. The receptors come from a human donor with active COVID-19. The donor label of this sample is uncertain.

The genes are TRBV3-1 (or the pseudogene TRBV3-2) and TRBJ2-7, with 7 bases identical to TRBD1. Germline CDR1 reads LGHDT; CDR2 reads YNNKEL (reference sequence). V lost 8 bases and J lost 3; bases outside the gene matches: 10. This CDR3 region has 14 residues. This chain's CDR3 is CASGSQGSGYEQYF. Here the CDR3 DNA reads TGTGCCAGCGGATCACAGGGGTCCGGCTACGAGCAGTACTTC.

This clone was seen a single time. The chain links TRBV4-3 to TRBJ2-3; D might be TRBD1 (5 bases). The CDR3 covers 16 residues. The germline V gene has CDR1 LGHNA and CDR2 YSLEER. V was pared by 3 bases and J by 5 bases, with 18 bases between. This CDR3 is CASSQGRVGDGDTQYF. The CDR3, as DNA: TGCGCCAGCAGCCAGGGCAGGGTGGGTGATGGAGATACGCAGTATTTT.

V and J are TRBV5-1 and TRBJ2-7, with TRBD1 identical over 10 bases. V shed 2 bases, J shed 2 bases, and the junction held 7 bases outside the gene matches. The CDR3 is 16 amino acids. Per the germline V gene, CDR1 is SGHRS and CDR2 is YFSETQ. The CDR3 sequence is CASSLQPGQGPYEQYF. CDR3 coding DNA: TGCGCCAGCAGCTTACAGCCGGGACAGGGGCCCTACGAGCAGTACTTC.

The chain combines TRBV19 with TRBJ2-3; 10 positions match TRBD2. After removal of 4 bases from V and 4 bases from J, the junction contained 17 bases not matched to a gene. CDR3 length: 19 amino acids. Germline CDR1 and CDR2: LNHDA and SQIVND (reference sequence). The CDR3 DNA follows: TGTGCCAGTAGTACGCGGTTGGCGGGTAGCGGGAGGTTTTCAGATACGCAGTATTTT. Amino acid sequence: CASSTRLAGSGRFSDTQYF.

The chain joins TRBV5-1 to TRBJ2-4; D might be TRBD2 (7 bases). V dropped 2 bases and J dropped 4 bases, with 13 bases sitting between them. This CDR3 has 15 residues. Germline-derived CDR1 and CDR2 are SGHRS and YFSETQ. The CDR3 loop is CASSLDGGPKNIQYF. CDR3 bases: TGCGCCAGCAGCTTAGACGGGGGGCCAAAAAACATTCAGTACTTC.

The DNA of the CDR3 is TGCAGCGTAGACTTCAACGACCTCGGAGTCTACGAGCAGTACTTC. As protein: CSVDFNDLGVYEQYF. The chain couples TRBV29-1 to TRBJ2-7, with D unclear. This CDR3 has 15 amino acids. V lost 6 bases to trimming and J lost 3 bases, with 21 bases between them. Germline loops: CDR1 SQVTM, CDR2 ANQGSEA.

The J gene is TRBJ2-7, the V gene TRBV5-1; TRBD1 is a possible D gene (5 bases). Germline-derived CDR1 and CDR2 are SGHRS and YFSETQ. V was pared by 4 bases and J by 3 bases, with 17 bases between. This CDR3 is 15 amino acids long. The CDR3 bases are TGCGCCAGCAGCCGCGGACAAGAACGCCACTACGAGCAGTACTTC. It codes for CASSRGQERHYEQYF.

V usage is TRBV3-1 (or the pseudogene TRBV3-2) and J usage is TRBJ1-4; 7 bases map to TRBD1. The CDR3 runs 14 residues. J was trimmed by 5 bases and V by 7 bases; bases with no gene match: 7. CDR1 and CDR2 from the germline V gene are LGHDT and YNNKEL (reference sequence). For the CDR3, the DNA is TGTGCCAGCACCCTGACAGGGAAAAATGAAAAACTGTTTTTT. Encoded protein: CASTLTGKNEKLFF.

The chain employs TRBV19 and TRBJ2-7, with D perhaps matching TRBD1 (5 bases). Germline V CDR1 and CDR2: LNHDA, SQIVND (reference sequence). V lost 2 bases and J 4 bases, leaving 12 bases between the germline ends. The CDR3 runs to 14 residues. The CDR3 region is CASSITADSYEQYF. The CDR3 nucleotides read TGTGCCAGTAGTATAACCGCCGACAGTTACGAGCAGTACTTC.

The V gene is TRBV28, the J gene TRBJ2-7; weak D call: TRBD1 (6 bases). CDR3 length: 13 residues. V was cut by 4 bases and J by 4 bases, with 11 bases left in between. CDR1 is MDHEN and CDR2 is SYDVKM in the germline V gene. In DNA form, the CDR3 reads TGTGCCAGCAGTTCCGGACAGATTTACGAGCAGTACTTC. Protein sequence: CASSSGQIYEQYF. Full variable domain (rest looked up from reference TRBV28 and TRBJ2-7): DVKVTQSSRYLVKRTGEKVFLECVQDMDHENMFWYRQDPGLGLRLIYFSYDVKMKEKGDIPEGYSVSREKKERFSLILESASTNQTSMYLCASSSGQIYEQYFGPGTRLTVT.

The chain recombines TRBV7-9 with TRBJ2-2, with D perhaps TRBD2 (6 bases). V was clipped by 7 bases and J by 0 bases, with 18 bases between them. CDR1 is SEHNR, CDR2 FQNEAQ, per germline (reference sequence). This CDR3 spans 17 amino acids. The CDR3 DNA sequence: TGTGCCAGCAAGGGGCCGGGAGCGGAGGCGAACACCGGGGAGCTGTTTTTT. It translates to CASKGPGAEANTGELFF.

The V and J genes are TRBV7-9 and TRBJ2-7; 7 nucleotides match TRBD2. This CDR3 spans 13 amino acids. Germline assignment: CDR1 SEHNR and CDR2 FQNEAQ (reference sequence). Germline trimming cut 4 bases from V and 5 bases from J; bases unmatched to any gene: 5. Here the CDR3 DNA reads TGTGCCAGCAGCTGGCTAGCGGTCAACGAGCAGTACTTC. Translated: CASSWLAVNEQYF.

This chain connects TRBV5-1 to TRBJ2-7; D may be TRBD2 (5 bases). This CDR3 region has 13 residues. V lost 4 bases and J 3 bases, leaving 11 bases between the germline ends. Germline assignment: CDR1 SGHRS and CDR2 YFSETQ. The CDR3 loop reads CASSPTGSYEQYF. The CDR3 nucleotides read TGCGCCAGCAGCCCCACGGGGAGCTACGAGCAGTACTTC. The full variable domain, rest sourced from reference TRBV5-1 and TRBJ2-7, is KAGVTQTPRYLIKTRGQQVTLSCSPISGHRSVSWYQQTPGQGLQFLFEYFSETQRNKGNFPGRFSGRQFSNSRSEMNVSTLELGDSALYLCASSPTGSYEQYFGPGTRLTVT.

The chain has TRBV27 and TRBJ2-7, with D tentatively TRBD2 (6 bases). The V and J ends lost 5 bases and 0 bases respectively, with 14 bases between them. The length of the CDR3 is 15 residues. The germline CDR1 and CDR2 sequences are MNHEY and SMNVEV (reference sequence). The CDR3 DNA reads TGTGCCAGCAGTCAAGGTAGCGGTACCTCCTACGAGCAGTACTTC. Translating it yields CASSQGSGTSYEQYF.